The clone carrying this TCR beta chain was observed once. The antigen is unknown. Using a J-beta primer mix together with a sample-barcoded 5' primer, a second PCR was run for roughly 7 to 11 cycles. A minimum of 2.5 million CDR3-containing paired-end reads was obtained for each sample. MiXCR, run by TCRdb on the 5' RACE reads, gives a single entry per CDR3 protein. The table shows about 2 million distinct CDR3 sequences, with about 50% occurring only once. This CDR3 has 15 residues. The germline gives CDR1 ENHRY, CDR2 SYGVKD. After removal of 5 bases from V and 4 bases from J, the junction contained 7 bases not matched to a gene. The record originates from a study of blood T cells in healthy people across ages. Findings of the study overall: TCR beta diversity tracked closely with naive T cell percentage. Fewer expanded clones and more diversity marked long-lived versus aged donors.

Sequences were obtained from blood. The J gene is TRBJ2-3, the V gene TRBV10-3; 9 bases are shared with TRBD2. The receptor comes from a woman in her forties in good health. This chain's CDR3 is CAISRGGGAPDTQYF. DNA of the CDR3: TGTGCCATCAGTAGAGGCGGGGGGGCCCCAGATACGCAGTATTTT.